This T cell receptor beta chain was profiled in a study of regulatory T cells in long-lasting Graves disease (dated by TCRdb to about 2021). Context from the whole study: Antithyroid drugs had been taken for less than 3 months by newly diagnosed Graves' disease patients. The study was registered as a clinical trial and conducted in China. A total of 33 samples underwent TCR sequencing, from about 13 patients with persistent Graves' disease and 20 or so patients with newly diagnosed Graves' disease. Patients with persistent Graves' disease were compared with patients with newly diagnosed Graves' disease using TCR sequencing and RNA sequencing of peripheral blood. Broad study findings and their caveats: Persistent disease showed preferential use of TRBV28, TRBJ1-2 and TRBJ2-5, whereas newly diagnosed disease favored TRBV20-1 and TRBJ2-1. Persistent patients shared more public clonotypes among themselves (2,741) than newly diagnosed patients did (approximately 970). Sequencing and analysis were limited to the TCR beta chain. Compared with newly diagnosed patients, persistent Graves' disease patients had lower TCR Shannon entropy and fewer highly expanded clones, which suggests clonal expansion. The study examined only peripheral blood because the primary lesion, thyroid tissue, could not be accessed. The small sample size was acknowledged by the authors as a limitation that may reduce accuracy.

What the time point label conveys for this sample: newly diagnosed GD, antithyroid drugs for less than 3 months. For both TCR sequencing and RNA sequencing, RNA was extracted from PBMCs in TRIzol. Graves' disease was diagnosed according to American Thyroid Association guidelines. Patients for the study were recruited at an endocrinology department in Xi'an, China. Each patient gave about 9.1 milliliters of peripheral blood, collected in an EDTA anticoagulant tube. PBMCs were isolated by Ficoll Paque Plus density gradient separation without further T cell sorting. An Agilent 2100 Bioanalyzer and agarose gel were used to check RNA quality, while a NanoDrop 2000 measured RNA concentration. The CDR3 runs 15 amino acids, cysteine and phenylalanine included. Only the CDR3 DNA stays, 45 bases, in frame from base 1. Relative to germline, V is 2 bases shorter and J is 0 bases shorter, with 8 bases between their ends. Looking up the germline V gene yields CDR1 ENHRY and CDR2 SYGVKD.

In this sample, this clonotype turned up many times. Its antigen is not yet known. No per-base quality is available; no much larger clone lies one base away. The library was obtained by multiplex PCR. Sequenced using an Illumina HiSeq 4000. iRepertoire HTBI primers and Arm-PCR amplification of CDR3 regions were used to construct TCR beta libraries. Before sequencing, the PCR products underwent gel purification. For the original study's pipeline: A total of 60 to 80 TRBV and more than twelve TRBJ segments were identified across samples and were used for gene usage analysis of CDR3 amino acid clonotypes. Filtered high-quality paired reads were merged into contigs using COPE and FqMerger. BLAST was used to align contigs to IMGT TRBV, TRBD and TRBJ reference genes, and CDR3 was defined according to IMGT. Any clonotype with a frequency above 0.1% was classified as a highly expanded clone. Repertoire diversity was measured by Shannon entropy, and V-J evenness by the Gini coefficient. Clonotypes shared by more than one individual were considered public. The public reads were reprocessed in TCRdb via fastp at Q25 and MiXCR, keeping in-frame beta chains. Here each entry gathers all rows of one CDR3 protein and keeps the most common genes and DNA. Clone size and V and J calls follow TCRdb, not the original study. A total of over 450,000 distinct CDR3 sequences appear in this sample, about 12% of them only once. The biggest ten clones account for about 8.9% of the sample.

These same records also appear under a second study, on T cells in Graves' hyperthyroidism and ophthalmopathy. From that second study: Stable Graves' hyperthyroidism was defined as the absence of progression to ophthalmopathy over 18 months of follow-up. Hyperthyroidism patients were newly diagnosed, with disease duration under 2 months, and aged 18 to 65 years. Patients with uncontrolled infections, other autoimmune diseases, pregnancy or lactation were excluded. Diagnoses relied on clinical symptoms, serum thyroxine and TRAb, thyroid ultrasound and orbital computed tomography. For the first round of RT-PCR on the TCR CDR3, the HTBI primer set was used together with the Qiagen OneStep RT-PCR kit. Most expanded thyroid clonotypes (frequency above 0.001) were also detected in blood, a finding suggesting that blood repertoires may reflect thyroid immune responses. In cross-validation, a model built on a 13 V-J signature told ophthalmopathy apart from stable hyperthyroidism with under 90% sensitivity and roughly 83% specificity, and in testing the same model reached 80%/75%. In validation, progression to ophthalmopathy was predicted by the model with nearly 71% sensitivity and around 76% specificity, a median of approximately 6.5 months before onset. TCR V-J signatures able to tell the groups apart were searched for in a discovery cohort of 90 to 100 patients, of whom more than 40 had Graves' ophthalmopathy and about 60 had stable Graves' hyperthyroidism. Whether ophthalmopathy could be predicted prospectively was tested in an independent validation cohort made up of about 20 hyperthyroidism patients plus 17 patients who later progressed to ophthalmopathy. For training and testing, the 100 patients in the discovery cohort were randomly divided in a 7:3 ratio. In addition, the study compared T-cell repertoires in thyroid tissue and in blood from roughly 6 Graves' hyperthyroidism patients. Once sampling was done, hyperthyroidism patients were given methimazole at a starting dose of 30 mg daily, whereas ophthalmopathy patients were given high-dose intravenous methylprednisolone. A second multiplex PCR round built the libraries, followed by size selection and purification. Paired-end sequencing of the libraries was performed with 100 bp reads on an Illumina HiSeq2000. SOAPnuke was used to process the raw data, removing reads that contained adapters or uncalled bases, had a mean Phred below 15, or lacked an exact match to the constant primer or identifier. High-quality paired reads were merged with COPE v1.2.5, and unique nucleotide sequences were defined as clonotypes. MiTCR v1.1 was used to align clonotypes to the IMGT TRBV, TRBD and TRBJ reference segments. The analysis was restricted to V-J combinations with a frequency above 0.0001, which together covered 99% to 99.2% of the repertoires. A TCS score was defined as the ratio between F50 (clonal expansion) and ExV (chaos), using BLOSUM62-based TCRdist between CDR3 peptides within each V-J. Welch's t-statistics and random forest reduced fewer than 550 V-J features to fewer than 15, which were used in a naive Bayes classifier (R e1071). Sample size was not statistically predetermined, and investigators were not blinded to group allocation. According to the paper, TCR Vbeta CDR3 sequencing was carried out on approximately 140 peripheral blood samples, which came from approximately 41 ophthalmopathy, about 75 hyperthyroidism and roughly 17 progressor patients.

Recombination linked TRBV10-3 to TRBJ1-3; the D gene is possibly TRBD1, with 5 bases matching. Source: peripheral blood mononuclear cells (PBMCs), taken at new diagnosis, from a patient treated with antithyroid drugs. This clonotype originated in a woman aged 25 to 45 with Graves disease. Donor details come from another sample of the same person, matched by shared clones. The CDR3 region has the sequence CAISERGSSGNTIYF. The DNA sequence reads TGTGCCATCAGTGAGAGGGGCAGCTCTGGAAACACCATATATTTT.